The clone carrying this TCR beta chain was observed many times. This entry belongs to a study of breast tumors, draining lymph nodes, adjacent tissues. In TCRdb, the multiplex PCR reads were re-called with MiXCR into one record per CDR3 protein. This table has 140,000 or so distinct CDR3 sequences, approximately 32% appearing once. Breast cancer patients provided tissue from their axillary draining lymph nodes. CDR1 is GTSNPN and CDR2 is SVGIG in the germline V gene (reference sequence). V shed 2 bases and J shed 1 base, with 12 bases lying between them. The CDR3 runs to 14 residues. This chain joins TRBV30 and TRBJ2-7; no clear D. The sample consisted of axillary lymph node tissue. This TCR came from a female donor with breast cancer. Some clones in this sample may be carry-over from other donors' samples. CDR3 nucleotides: TGTGCCTGGAGTAGAGCAGCCGGTTCCTACGAGCAGTACTTC. It translates to CAWSRAAGSYEQYF.